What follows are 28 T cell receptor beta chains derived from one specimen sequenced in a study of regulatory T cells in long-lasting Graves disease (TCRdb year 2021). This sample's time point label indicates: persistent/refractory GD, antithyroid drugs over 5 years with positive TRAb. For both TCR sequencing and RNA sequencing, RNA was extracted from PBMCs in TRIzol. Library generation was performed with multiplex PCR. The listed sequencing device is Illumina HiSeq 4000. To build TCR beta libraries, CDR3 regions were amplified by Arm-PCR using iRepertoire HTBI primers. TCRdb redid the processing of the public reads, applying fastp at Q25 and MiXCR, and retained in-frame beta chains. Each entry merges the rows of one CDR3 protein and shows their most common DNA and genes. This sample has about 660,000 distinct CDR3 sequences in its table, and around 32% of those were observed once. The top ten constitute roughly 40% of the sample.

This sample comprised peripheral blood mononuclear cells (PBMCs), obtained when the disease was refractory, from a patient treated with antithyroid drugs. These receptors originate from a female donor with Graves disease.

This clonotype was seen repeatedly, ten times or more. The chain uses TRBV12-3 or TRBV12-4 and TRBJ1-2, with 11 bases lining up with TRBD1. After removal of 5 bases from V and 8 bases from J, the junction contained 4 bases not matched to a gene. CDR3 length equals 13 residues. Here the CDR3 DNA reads TGTGCCAGCAGTCCCGGGACAGGGGGAGGCTACACCTTC. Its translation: CASSPGTGGGYTF.

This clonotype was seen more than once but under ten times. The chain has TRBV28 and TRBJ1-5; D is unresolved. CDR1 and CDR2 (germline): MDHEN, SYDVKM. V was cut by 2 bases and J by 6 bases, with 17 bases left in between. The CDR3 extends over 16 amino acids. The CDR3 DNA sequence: TGTGCCAGCAGTTTAACACAGATGTCTGGCGGTCAGCCCCAGCATTTT. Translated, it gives CASSLTQMSGGQPQHF.

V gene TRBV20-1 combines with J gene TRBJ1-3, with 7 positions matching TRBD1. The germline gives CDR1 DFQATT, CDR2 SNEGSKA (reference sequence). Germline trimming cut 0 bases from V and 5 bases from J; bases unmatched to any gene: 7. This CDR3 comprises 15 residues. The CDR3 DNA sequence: TGCAGTGCTAGAGAGGCGTTGGGACAGAGAAACACCATATATTTT. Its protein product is CSAREALGQRNTIYF.

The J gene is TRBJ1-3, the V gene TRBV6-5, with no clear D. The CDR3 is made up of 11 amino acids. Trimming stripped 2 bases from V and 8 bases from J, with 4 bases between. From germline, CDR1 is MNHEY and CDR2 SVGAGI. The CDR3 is CASSYLDTIYF. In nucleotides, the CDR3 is TGTGCCAGCAGTTACCTGGACACCATATATTTT.

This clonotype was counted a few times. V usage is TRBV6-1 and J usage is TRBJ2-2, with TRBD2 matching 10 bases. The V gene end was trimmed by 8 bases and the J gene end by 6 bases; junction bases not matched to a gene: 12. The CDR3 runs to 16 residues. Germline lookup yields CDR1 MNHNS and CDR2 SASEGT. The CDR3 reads CASRAPLAGAPGELFF. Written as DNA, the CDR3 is TGTGCCAGCCGGGCGCCTCTAGCGGGAGCGCCCGGGGAGCTGTTTTTT.

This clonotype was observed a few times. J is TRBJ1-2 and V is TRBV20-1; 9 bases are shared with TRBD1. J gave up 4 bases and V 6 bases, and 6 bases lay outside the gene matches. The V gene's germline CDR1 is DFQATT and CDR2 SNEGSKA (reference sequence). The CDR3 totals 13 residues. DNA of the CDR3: TGCAGTGCCGGACAGGGGTTACCCTATGGCTACACCTTC. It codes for CSAGQGLPYGYTF.

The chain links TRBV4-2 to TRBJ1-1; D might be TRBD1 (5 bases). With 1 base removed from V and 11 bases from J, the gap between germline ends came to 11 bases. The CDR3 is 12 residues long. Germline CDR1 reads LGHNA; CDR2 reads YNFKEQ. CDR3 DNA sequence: TGTGCCAGCAGCCAAGGGGGGTTCGGGGCTTTCTTT. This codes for CASSQGGFGAFF.

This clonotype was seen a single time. The CDR3 sequence is CASSFGGRLTEAFF. For the CDR3, the DNA is TGTGCCAGCAGCTTCGGGGGAAGGCTCACTGAAGCTTTCTTT. The rearrangement joins TRBV7-2 to TRBJ1-1, with D possibly matching TRBD1 (5 bases). In germline, CDR1 is SGHTA, CDR2 FQGNSA. V was trimmed by 3 bases and J by 4 bases, leaving 12 bases between them. This CDR3 has 14 amino acids.

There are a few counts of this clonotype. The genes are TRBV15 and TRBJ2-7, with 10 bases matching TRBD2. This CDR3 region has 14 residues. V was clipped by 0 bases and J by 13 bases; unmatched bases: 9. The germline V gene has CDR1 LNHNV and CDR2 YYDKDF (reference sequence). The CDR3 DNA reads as TGTGCCACCAGCAGAGATAAAGCTAGCGGGAGATCCTACTTC. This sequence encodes CATSRDKASGRSYF.

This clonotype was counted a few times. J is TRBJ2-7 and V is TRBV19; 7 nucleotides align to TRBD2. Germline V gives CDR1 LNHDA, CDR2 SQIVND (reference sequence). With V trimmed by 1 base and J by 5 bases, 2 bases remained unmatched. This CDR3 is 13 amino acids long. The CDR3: CASSIGAGDEQYF. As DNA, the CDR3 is TGTGCCAGTAGTATAGGGGCGGGAGACGAGCAGTACTTC. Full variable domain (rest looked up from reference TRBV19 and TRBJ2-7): DGGITQSPKYLFRKEGQNVTLSCEQNLNHDAMYWYRQDPGQGLRLIYYSQIVNDFQKGDIAEGYSVSREKKESFPLTVTSAQKNPTAFYLCASSIGAGDEQYFGPGTRLTVT.

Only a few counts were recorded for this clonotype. As DNA, the CDR3 is TGTGCCAGCAGCCAAGGGACTAGCGACTCCTACGAGCAGTACTTC. Translated, it gives CASSQGTSDSYEQYF. The chain couples TRBV3-1 to TRBJ2-7; TRBD2 matches at 9 bases. The CDR3 is 15 residues long. The V gene end was trimmed by 1 base and the J gene end by 0 bases; junction bases not matched to a gene: 1. The V gene's germline CDR1 is LGHDT and CDR2 YNNKEL (reference sequence).

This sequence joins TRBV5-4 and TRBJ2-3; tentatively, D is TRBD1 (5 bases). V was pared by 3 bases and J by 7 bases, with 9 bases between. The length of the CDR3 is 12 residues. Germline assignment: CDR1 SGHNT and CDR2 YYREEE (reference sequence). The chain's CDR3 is CASSSPGYTQYF. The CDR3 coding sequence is TGTGCCAGCAGCTCCCCAGGGTATACGCAGTATTTT.

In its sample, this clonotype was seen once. This CDR3 is CASSSQGINEQFF. The CDR3 bases are TGTGCCAGCAGTTCACAGGGCATCAATGAGCAGTTCTTC. The chain recombines TRBV6-9 with TRBJ2-1; perhaps TRBD1 as D (6 bases). CDR1 and CDR2 from the germline V gene are MNHGY and SVAAGI. The CDR3 length is 13 residues. The V end was cut by 4 bases, the J end by 6 bases, with 10 bases between.

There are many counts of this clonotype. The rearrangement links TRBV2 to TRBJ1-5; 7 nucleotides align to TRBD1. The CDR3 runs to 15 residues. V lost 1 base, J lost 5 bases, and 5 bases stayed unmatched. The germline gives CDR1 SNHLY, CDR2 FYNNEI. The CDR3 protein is CASSEVQGGDQPQHF. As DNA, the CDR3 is TGTGCCAGCAGTGAAGTGCAGGGGGGAGATCAGCCCCAGCATTTT.

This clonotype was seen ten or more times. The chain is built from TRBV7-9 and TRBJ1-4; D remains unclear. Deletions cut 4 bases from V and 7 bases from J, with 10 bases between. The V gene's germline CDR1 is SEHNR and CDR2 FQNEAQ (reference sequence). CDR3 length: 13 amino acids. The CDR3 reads CASSWVEGEKLFF. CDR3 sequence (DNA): TGTGCCAGCAGCTGGGTCGAAGGTGAAAAACTGTTTTTT.

The CDR3 loop is CASRDSTGGPANYGYTF. Here the CDR3 DNA reads TGTGCCAGCAGGGACTCGACAGGGGGCCCAGCTAACTATGGCTACACCTTC. This chain joins TRBV6-1 and TRBJ1-2; 10 positions match TRBD1. Germline V CDR1 and CDR2: MNHNS, SASEGT. The ends lost 6 bases at V and 0 bases at J; junction bases unmatched: 10. This CDR3 is 17 amino acids long.

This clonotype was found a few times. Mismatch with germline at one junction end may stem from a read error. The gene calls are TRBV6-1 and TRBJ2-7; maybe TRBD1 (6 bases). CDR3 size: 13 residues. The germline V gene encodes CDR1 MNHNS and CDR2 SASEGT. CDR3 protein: CASSSGQPYGQYF. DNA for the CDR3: TGTGCCAGCAGCTCCGGACAGCCATACGGGCAGTACTTC.

CDR3 bases: TGTGCCAGCAGCTCCCGTTGGTACAGGGAGGACACCGGGGAGCTGTTTTTT. This sequence encodes CASSSRWYREDTGELFF. The V call is TRBV5-4, the J call TRBJ2-2; tentatively, D is TRBD1 or TRBD2 (6 bases each). The CDR3 runs to 17 residues. Trimming removed 3 bases from V and 3 bases from J, with 18 bases in between. CDR1 and CDR2 (germline): SGHNT, YYREEE (reference sequence).

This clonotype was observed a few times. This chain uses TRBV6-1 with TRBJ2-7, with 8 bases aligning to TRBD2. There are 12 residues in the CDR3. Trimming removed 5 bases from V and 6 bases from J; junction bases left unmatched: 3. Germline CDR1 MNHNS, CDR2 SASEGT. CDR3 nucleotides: TGTGCCAGCAGTAGAGCGGGAGTCGAGCAGTACTTC. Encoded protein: CASSRAGVEQYF.

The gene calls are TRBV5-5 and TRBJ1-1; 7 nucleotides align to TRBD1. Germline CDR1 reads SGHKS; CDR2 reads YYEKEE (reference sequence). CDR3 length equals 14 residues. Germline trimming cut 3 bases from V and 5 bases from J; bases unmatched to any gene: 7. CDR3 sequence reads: CASSSYTGVTEAFF. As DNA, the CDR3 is TGTGCCAGCAGCTCGTATACAGGGGTTACTGAAGCTTTCTTT. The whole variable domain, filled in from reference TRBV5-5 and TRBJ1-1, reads DAGVTQSPTHLIKTRGQQVTLRCSPISGHKSVSWYQQVLGQGPQFIFQYYEKEERGRGNFPDRFSARQFPNYSSELNVNALLLGDSALYLCASSSYTGVTEAFFGQGTRLTVV.

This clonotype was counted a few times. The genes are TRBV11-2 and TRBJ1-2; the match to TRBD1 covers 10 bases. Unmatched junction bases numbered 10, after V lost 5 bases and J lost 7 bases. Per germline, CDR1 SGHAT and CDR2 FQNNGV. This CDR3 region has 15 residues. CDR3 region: CASSADRGRMSGYTF. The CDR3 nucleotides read TGTGCCAGCAGCGCAGACAGGGGGCGGATGTCTGGCTACACCTTC.

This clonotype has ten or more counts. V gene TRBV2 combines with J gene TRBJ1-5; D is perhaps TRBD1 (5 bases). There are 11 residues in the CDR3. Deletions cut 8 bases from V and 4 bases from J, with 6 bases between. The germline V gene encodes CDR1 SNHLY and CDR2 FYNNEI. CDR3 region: CASGGNQPQHF. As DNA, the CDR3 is TGTGCCAGCGGGGGGAATCAGCCCCAGCATTTT.

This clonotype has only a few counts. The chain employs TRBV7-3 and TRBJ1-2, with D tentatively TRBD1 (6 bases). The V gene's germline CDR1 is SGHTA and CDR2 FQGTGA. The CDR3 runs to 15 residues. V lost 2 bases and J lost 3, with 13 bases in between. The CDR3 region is CASSLSGAQDYGYTF. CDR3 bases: TGTGCCAGCAGCTTATCAGGGGCCCAGGACTATGGCTACACCTTC.

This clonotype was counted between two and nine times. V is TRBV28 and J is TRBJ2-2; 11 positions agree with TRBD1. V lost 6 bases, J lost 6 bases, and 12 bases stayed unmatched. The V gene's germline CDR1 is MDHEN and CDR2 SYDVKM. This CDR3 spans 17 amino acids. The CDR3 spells CASSLAGGQGGPGELFF. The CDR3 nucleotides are TGTGCCAGCAGCCTCGCAGGGGGACAGGGGGGTCCCGGGGAGCTGTTTTTT.

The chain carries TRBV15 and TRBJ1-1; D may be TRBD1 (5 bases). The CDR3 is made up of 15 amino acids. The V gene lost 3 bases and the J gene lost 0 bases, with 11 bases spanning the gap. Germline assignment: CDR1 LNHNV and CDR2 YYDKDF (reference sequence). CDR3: CATSRADSLNTEAFF. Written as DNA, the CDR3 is TGTGCCACCAGCAGGGCCGACAGTCTGAACACTGAAGCTTTCTTT.

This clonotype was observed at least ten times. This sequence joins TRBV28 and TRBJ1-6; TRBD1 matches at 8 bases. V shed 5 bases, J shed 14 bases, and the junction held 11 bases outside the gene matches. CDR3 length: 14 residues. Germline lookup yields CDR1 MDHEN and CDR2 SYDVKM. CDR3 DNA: TGTGCCAGCAGTCCAGCAGGGACAGGCCTCACCCTCCACTTT. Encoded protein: CASSPAGTGLTLHF.

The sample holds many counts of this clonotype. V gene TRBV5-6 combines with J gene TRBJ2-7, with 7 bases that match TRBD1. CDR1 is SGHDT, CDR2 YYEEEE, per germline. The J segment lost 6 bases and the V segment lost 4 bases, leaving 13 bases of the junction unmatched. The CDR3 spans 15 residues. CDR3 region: CASSILGQITSEQYF. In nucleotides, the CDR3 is TGTGCCAGCAGCATTCTGGGACAGATCACCTCCGAGCAGTACTTC. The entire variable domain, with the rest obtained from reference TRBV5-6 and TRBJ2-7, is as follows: DAGVTQSPTHLIKTRGQQVTLRCSPKSGHDTVSWYQQALGQGPQFIFQYYEEEERQRGNFPDRFSGHQFPNYSSELNVNALLLGDSALYLCASSILGQITSEQYFGPGTRLTVT.

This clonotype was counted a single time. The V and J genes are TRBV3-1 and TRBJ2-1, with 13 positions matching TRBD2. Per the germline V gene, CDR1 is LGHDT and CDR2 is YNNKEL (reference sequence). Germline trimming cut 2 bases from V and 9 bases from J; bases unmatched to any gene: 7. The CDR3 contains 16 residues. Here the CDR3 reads CASSQKGLAGRCEQFF. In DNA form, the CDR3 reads TGTGCCAGCAGCCAAAAGGGACTAGCGGGGAGGTGTGAGCAGTTCTTC.